This TCR beta chain derives from a study of regulatory T cells in long-lasting Graves disease. About the research overall: Persistence in Graves' disease denoted antithyroid drug use beyond 5 years alongside positive TSH receptor antibodies.

On this clonotype: The antigen remains unidentified.

Germline lookup yields CDR1 SGHDT and CDR2 YYEEEE. CDR3 length: 15 amino acids. V was trimmed by 1 base and J by 2 bases, leaving 12 bases between them. The time point was: persistent/refractory GD, antithyroid drugs over 5 years with positive TRAb. With RNA extracted from PBMCs as input, the TCR library was made. A roughly 10-milliliter sample of peripheral blood was drawn into EDTA tubes. To make TCR beta libraries, researchers used iRepertoire HTBI primers and Arm-PCR of CDR3 regions. TCRdb passed the multiplex PCR reads through MiXCR, listing each CDR3 protein once. Of over 300,000 distinct CDR3 sequences detected, about 20% appear once; the ten largest clones hold around 30%. Overall study results and limits: Persistent patients shared more public clonotypes (roughly 2,800) than new patients (about 930).

The chain has TRBV5-6 and TRBJ1-2; D unclear. The sequenced sample was peripheral blood mononuclear cells (PBMCs), obtained when the disease was refractory, from a patient treated with antithyroid drugs. The clonotype comes from a female donor with Graves disease. CDR3 coding DNA: TGTGCCAGCAGCTTGCGGGCAGGTCTAAACTATGGCTACACCTTC. This codes for CASSLRAGLNYGYTF. Full variable domain (rest looked up from reference TRBV5-6 and TRBJ1-2): DAGVTQSPTHLIKTRGQQVTLRCSPKSGHDTVSWYQQALGQGPQFIFQYYEEEERQRGNFPDRFSGHQFPNYSSELNVNALLLGDSALYLCASSLRAGLNYGYTFGSGTRLTVV.